The present TCR beta chain was sequenced within a study of CD8 T cells in ankylosing spondylitis. General observations from the study: With a CD8+ phenotype, disease-linked clones were relatively rare in peripheral blood. Earlier literature documents some of the motif variants in reactive arthritis synovial fluid and blood. A motif of seven or eight highly homologous TCR beta variants was seen as apparently characteristic of ankylosing spondylitis blood.

The CDR3 runs 16 residues. V dropped 3 bases and J dropped 2; count of bases not matched to a gene: 5. Germline-derived CDR1 and CDR2 are KGHSH and LQKENI. On this clonotype: Its target is unknown.

MiXCR was run by TCRdb on the 5' RACE reads, yielding one entry per CDR3 protein. This sample yields 750,000 to 850,000 distinct CDR3 sequences, of which 12% are seen a single time; about 0.5% belongs to the top ten. This TCR was sampled from a male donor with ankylosing spondylitis. The V call is TRBV18, the J call TRBJ2-3; 10 bases fit TRBD2. Material: blood, either unsorted or a sorted T cell fraction (not recorded which). CDR3 region: CASSPLAGVFTDTQYF. The CDR3 coding sequence is TGTGCCAGCTCACCGCTAGCGGGAGTGTTCACAGATACGCAGTATTTT.